A single sample gave rise to the 14 T cell receptor beta chains below, sequenced in a study of regulatory T cells. Study-wide results and caveats: Compared with autologous conventional CD4+ cells and control regulatory cells, CD3G-deficient regulatory T cells showed reduced diversity.

Amplification used 52 TRBV primers and 13 TRBJ primers. The protocol was immunoSEQ multiplex PCR, while the TCRdb copy is restricted to in-frame clones and leaves out a portion. The sample shows more than 5,000 clones, 80% to 90% of them seen only once. For these TCRs, the target antigens are not known. Sequenced input: CD4+ Tregs sorted from blood. These receptors came from a young adult with CD3G deficiency.

This chain uses TRBV5-1 with TRBJ2-6; perhaps D is TRBD1 or TRBD2 (5 bases each). There are 18 residues in the CDR3. Germline V gives CDR1 SGHRS, CDR2 YFSETQ. The V gene lost 0 bases and the J gene lost 0 bases, with 13 bases spanning the gap. This CDR3 is CASSLEGRPVSGANVLTF. The CDR3 bases are TGCGCCAGCAGCTTGGAGGGACGGCCCGTCTCTGGGGCCAACGTCCTGACTTTC.

This chain connects TRBV7-9 to TRBJ1-1; TRBD1 agrees at 7 bases. This CDR3 is 14 amino acids long. In germline, CDR1 is SEHNR, CDR2 FQNEAQ (reference sequence). V was pared by 5 bases and J by 4 bases, with 7 bases of the junction left unmatched. The CDR3 region has the DNA TGTGCCAGCAGCCCCTCAGGGGGTGTCACTGAAGCTTTCTTT. It is translated as CASSPSGGVTEAFF.

A few counts support this clone. The chain recombines TRBV14 with TRBJ2-1, with TRBD2 as a possible D gene (7 bases). The germline V gene encodes CDR1 SGHDN and CDR2 FVKESK. The CDR3 sequence is 12 residues long. V was shortened by 1 base and J by 13 bases, with 11 bases between the two germline ends. The DNA for the CDR3 is TGTGCCAGCAGCCAAGTCGGGGGGCCACAGTTCTTC. It yields the protein CASSQVGGPQFF. The entire variable domain, with the rest obtained from reference TRBV14 and TRBJ2-1, is as follows: EAGVTQFPSHSVIEKGQTVTLRCDPISGHDNLYWYRRVMGKEIKFLLHFVKESKQDESGMPNNRFLAERTGGTYSTLKVQPAELEDSGVYFCASSQVGGPQFFGPGTRLTVL.

The chain recombines TRBV6-1 with TRBJ2-7; 9 bases align to TRBD1. V shed 6 bases and J 3 bases; nucleotides not matched to a gene: 3. The germline gives CDR1 MNHNS, CDR2 SASEGT. This CDR3 spans 13 amino acids. Written as DNA, the CDR3 is TGTGCCAGCAGAAGACAGGGGGGCTACGAGCAGTACTTC. It codes for CASRRQGGYEQYF.

The chain employs TRBV5-1 and TRBJ1-1; D remains unclear. Trimming took off 0 bases at V and 1 base at J, with 10 bases between the two ends. Germline assignment: CDR1 SGHRS and CDR2 YFSETQ. The CDR3 is 15 residues long. CDR3 loop: CASSLDMGGNTEAFF. In DNA, the CDR3 is TGCGCCAGCAGCTTGGATATGGGCGGGAACACTGAAGCTTTCTTT.

The chain joins TRBV18 to TRBJ1-3, with D possibly matching TRBD1 (6 bases). Trimming cost V 1 base and J 0 bases, with 13 bases left between them. The CDR3 sequence is 17 residues long. CDR1 and CDR2 (germline): KGHSH, LQKENI. CDR3 sequence (DNA): TGTGCCAGCTCACCACGAAAGACAGGCCTCTCTGGAAACACCATATATTTT. Translated, it gives CASSPRKTGLSGNTIYF.

The chain is built from TRBV5-1 and TRBJ1-2, with a weak D call TRBD1 (5 bases). Trimming cost V 2 bases and J 3 bases, with 8 bases left between them. This CDR3 has 13 amino acids. Germline-derived CDR1 and CDR2 are SGHRS and YFSETQ. This chain's CDR3 is CASSLGTDYGYTF. The CDR3 DNA reads TGCGCCAGCAGCTTAGGGACGGACTATGGCTACACCTTC.

The CDR3 DNA reads as TGTGCCATCAGTGAGGATCAGGGGCACGGCTACACCTTC. This gives the protein CAISEDQGHGYTF. This rearrangement joins TRBV10-3 to TRBJ1-2; D perhaps matches TRBD1 (6 bases). Germline V gives CDR1 ENHRY, CDR2 SYGVKD. V lost 2 bases to trimming and J lost 8 bases, with 12 bases between them. The CDR3 is 13 residues long.

V usage is TRBV10-2 and J usage is TRBJ2-5; D may be TRBD1 (6 bases). V was trimmed by 2 bases and J by 5 bases, leaving 12 bases between them. CDR1 and CDR2 from the germline V gene are WSHSY and SAAADI. The length of the CDR3 is 14 residues. This chain's CDR3 is CASSEPGHRETQYF. The DNA of the CDR3 is TGCGCCAGCAGTGAGCCGGGACACCGGGAGACCCAGTACTTC.

V usage is TRBV18 and J usage is TRBJ2-1, with D unresolved. Germline CDR1 reads KGHSH; CDR2 reads LQKENI. Deletions cut 3 bases from V and 5 bases from J, with 2 bases between. CDR3 length: 11 residues. The CDR3 spells CASSPNNEQFF. The DNA of the CDR3 is TGTGCCAGCTCACCTAACAATGAGCAGTTCTTC.

The J gene is TRBJ2-5, the V gene TRBV6-1, with 8 bases identical to TRBD1. Germline V gene sequence: CDR1 MNHNS, CDR2 SASEGT. The CDR3 totals 15 residues. Germline trimming cut 2 bases from V and 4 bases from J; bases unmatched to any gene: 6. The CDR3 sequence is CASSESGRGPETQYF. The CDR3 nucleotides are TGTGCCAGCAGTGAATCAGGCAGGGGGCCAGAGACCCAGTACTTC.

V gene TRBV19 combines with J gene TRBJ2-5; 8 bases align to TRBD2. Germline-derived CDR1 and CDR2 are LNHDA and SQIVND (reference sequence). The CDR3 covers 15 residues. V was pared by 4 bases and J by 1 base, with 5 bases of the junction left unmatched. This CDR3 is CASSTGSGGQETQYF. Here the CDR3 DNA reads TGTGCCAGTAGTACCGGCAGCGGGGGCCAAGAGACCCAGTACTTC. Drawing the rest from reference TRBV19 and TRBJ2-5, the complete variable domain is DGGITQSPKYLFRKEGQNVTLSCEQNLNHDAMYWYRQDPGQGLRLIYYSQIVNDFQKGDIAEGYSVSREKKESFPLTVTSAQKNPTAFYLCASSTGSGGQETQYFGPGTRLLVL.

The chain uses TRBV28 and TRBJ1-5; D remains ambiguous. CDR3 length: 15 residues. V shed 4 bases and J shed 0 bases, with 10 bases lying between them. CDR1 and CDR2 from the germline V gene are MDHEN and SYDVKM. CDR3 sequence: CASSSQSYSNQPQHF. Written as DNA, the CDR3 is TGTGCCAGCAGTTCCCAGAGTTATAGCAATCAGCCCCAGCATTTT.

CDR3 region: CASSRQGNYGYTF. CDR3 nucleotide sequence: TGTGCCAGCAGCCGACAGGGGAACTATGGCTACACCTTC. The genes are TRBV6-6 and TRBJ1-2; the match to TRBD1 covers 8 bases. The CDR3 has 13 amino acids. Germline CDR1 is MNHNY and CDR2 is SVGAGI (reference sequence). Trimming cost V 6 bases and J 2 bases; bases outside gene matches: 2.